These 15 T cell receptor beta chains were sequenced from one sample in a study of T cells in Graves' hyperthyroidism and ophthalmopathy. Template material for amplifying TCR beta CDR3 regions consisted of RNA transcripts. A first-round RT-PCR of the TCR CDR3 used the HTBI primer set. TCRdb reprocessed the multiplex PCR reads with MiXCR, giving one entry per CDR3 protein. The table has about 290,000 distinct CDR3 sequences, approximately 12% seen once; the top ten hold 6.5% to 10%. Material for sequencing was blood. These receptors originate from a woman in her 30s with Graves' hyperthyroidism that later progressed to Graves' ophthalmopathy.

The V gene is TRBV28, the J gene TRBJ2-7, with TRBD2 identical over 13 bases. Germline trimming cut 4 bases from V and 3 bases from J; bases unmatched to any gene: 9. The CDR3 length is 17 residues. Germline CDR1 and CDR2: MDHEN and SYDVKM. The DNA for the CDR3 is TGTGCCAGCAGTTCGTGGACTAGCGGGAGTGTCGGCTACGAGCAGTACTTC. Protein: CASSSWTSGSVGYEQYF.

The gene calls are TRBV5-4 and TRBJ2-3; no clear D. From germline, CDR1 is SGHNT and CDR2 YYREEE (reference sequence). The length of the CDR3 is 17 residues. Between the trimmed V and J ends, which lost 4 bases and 2 bases, there was a span of 20 bases. The CDR3 nucleotides are TGTGCCAGCAGCATCCACCGAACCCATGCCCACACAGATACGCAGTATTTT. This encodes CASSIHRTHAHTDTQYF.

CDR3 nucleotides: TGCAGTGCCGAAACCGGGACTAGCGGCAGTACGCAGTATTTT. Its translation: CSAETGTSGSTQYF. This rearrangement joins TRBV20-1 to TRBJ2-3; TRBD2 agrees at 11 bases. CDR3 length: 14 residues. CDR1 and CDR2 (germline): DFQATT, SNEGSKA (reference sequence). V trimming: 6 bases; J trimming: 8 bases; junction bases outside the gene matches: 10.

This clonotype was picked up many times. The chain recombines TRBV5-1 with TRBJ2-1; TRBD2 might be the D (6 bases). CDR1 and CDR2 (germline): SGHRS, YFSETQ. The V end was cut by 3 bases, the J end by 8 bases, with 18 bases between. CDR3 length: 15 residues. CDR3 in amino acids: CASSWRLPGEDEQFF. The CDR3 bases are TGCGCCAGCAGCTGGCGTCTACCCGGGGAGGATGAGCAGTTCTTC.

V usage is TRBV19 and J usage is TRBJ2-7; D might be TRBD1 (7 bases). V lost 6 bases and J 1 base, leaving 13 bases between the germline ends. CDR1 is LNHDA, CDR2 SQIVND, per germline (reference sequence). The CDR3 length is 14 residues. Here the CDR3 DNA reads TGTGCCAGTAGCAACAGGGGAGGATCCTACGAGCAGTACTTC. This encodes CASSNRGGSYEQYF.

The table lists this clonotype with many counts. The rearrangement links TRBV27 to TRBJ2-5, with 8 bases aligning to TRBD2. The CDR3 sequence is 15 residues long. V lost 5 bases and J lost 5; bases outside the gene matches: 10. Per the germline V gene, CDR1 is MNHEY and CDR2 is SMNVEV (reference sequence). The CDR3 here is CASSPGAGGVETQYF. For the CDR3, the DNA is TGTGCCAGCAGTCCGGGGGCGGGAGGAGTCGAGACCCAGTACTTC.

This clonotype was recorded at least ten times. V usage is TRBV7-2 and J usage is TRBJ2-6; the D gene is possibly TRBD1 (5 bases). V lost 4 bases to trimming and J lost 2 bases, with 12 bases between them. CDR3 length: 16 amino acids. The germline CDR1 and CDR2 sequences are SGHTA and FQGNSA. CDR3 residues: CASSWSRDAGANVLTF. In DNA, the CDR3 is TGTGCCAGCAGCTGGAGCAGGGATGCTGGGGCCAACGTCCTGACTTTC.

This clonotype was counted only a few times. V gene TRBV3-1 combines with J gene TRBJ2-2; D unclear. CDR1 is LGHDT and CDR2 is YNNKEL in the germline V gene (reference sequence). The V end lost 1 base, the J end lost 6 bases, and 9 bases lay between the germline ends. The length of the CDR3 is 14 residues. The CDR3 sequence is CASSQGNSPGELFF. In DNA form, the CDR3 reads TGTGCCAGCAGCCAAGGGAATAGCCCCGGGGAGCTGTTTTTT.

This clonotype was recorded at least ten times. The rearrangement uses TRBV2 and TRBJ2-5, with TRBD1 matching 8 bases. Trimming at V came to 10 bases and at J to 5 bases, leaving 18 bases not matched to a gene. The CDR3 length is 16 residues. The V gene's germline CDR1 is SNHLY and CDR2 FYNNEI. The CDR3 DNA reads TGTGCCACCGCAGCCCAGGGGGCGCTCGTCGGGGAGACCCAGTACTTC. It yields the protein CATAAQGALVGETQYF.

On this clonotype: Given a much more abundant clone one base away, this may be a read error. The chain recombines TRBV27 with TRBJ2-7, with D uncertain. CDR3 length equals 13 residues. CDR1 and CDR2 (germline): MNHEY, SMNVEV (reference sequence). CDR3 bases: TGTACCAGCAGTTTGAGCTCGGTCCACGAGCAGTACTTC. Translating gives CTSSLSSVHEQYF.

This clonotype is a singleton in its sample. The V gene is TRBV19, the J gene TRBJ1-3; D call uncertain. V lost 9 bases, J lost 7 bases, and 13 bases lay in between. The CDR3 runs 12 residues. The V gene's germline CDR1 is LNHDA and CDR2 SQIVND (reference sequence). The CDR3 loop is CASKNGFNTIYF. The CDR3 bases are TGTGCCAGCAAAAACGGTTTCAACACCATATATTTT.

This clonotype came up many times. The J gene is TRBJ2-7, the V gene TRBV7-4, with D unresolved. The CDR3 is 20 amino acids. V lost 7 bases and J lost 3, with 34 bases in between. Germline V CDR1 and CDR2: SGHVT, SQSDAQ. The CDR3 is CASISSPSPLRRCGYYEQYF. The CDR3 DNA reads TGTGCCAGCATCTCCAGCCCTTCGCCCCTCAGGCGATGTGGGTACTACGAGCAGTACTTC.

The J gene is TRBJ1-2, the V gene TRBV28; 8 bases map to TRBD1. V dropped 6 bases and J dropped 4; count of bases not matched to a gene: 4. The CDR3 runs 13 residues. Germline V gene data show CDR1 as MDHEN and CDR2 as SYDVKM. The CDR3 protein is CASSATGAYGYTF. Here the CDR3 DNA reads TGTGCCAGCAGCGCGACAGGGGCCTATGGCTACACCTTC.

Comments on this clonotype: This may come from a read error, since a much larger clone is one base off. This CDR3 reads CTSSQLAGTSAYTQYF. The CDR3 DNA sequence: TGCACCAGCAGCCAGTTGGCCGGGACTAGCGCTTATACGCAGTATTTT. This chain joins TRBV4-1 and TRBJ2-3, with TRBD2 matching over 10 bases. The V gene's germline CDR1 is MGHRA and CDR2 YSYEKL. The length of the CDR3 is 16 residues.

This clonotype was recorded many times. V gene TRBV29-1 combines with J gene TRBJ1-2; weak D call: TRBD1 (5 bases). The CDR3 runs 14 residues. Germline assignment: CDR1 SQVTM and CDR2 ANQGSEA. The germline V and J ends were trimmed by 0 bases and 2 bases, with 10 bases remaining between them. CDR3 sequence (DNA): TGCAGCGTTGAAGATTGGCGGGGGAACTATGGCTACACCTTC. Amino acids: CSVEDWRGNYGYTF.